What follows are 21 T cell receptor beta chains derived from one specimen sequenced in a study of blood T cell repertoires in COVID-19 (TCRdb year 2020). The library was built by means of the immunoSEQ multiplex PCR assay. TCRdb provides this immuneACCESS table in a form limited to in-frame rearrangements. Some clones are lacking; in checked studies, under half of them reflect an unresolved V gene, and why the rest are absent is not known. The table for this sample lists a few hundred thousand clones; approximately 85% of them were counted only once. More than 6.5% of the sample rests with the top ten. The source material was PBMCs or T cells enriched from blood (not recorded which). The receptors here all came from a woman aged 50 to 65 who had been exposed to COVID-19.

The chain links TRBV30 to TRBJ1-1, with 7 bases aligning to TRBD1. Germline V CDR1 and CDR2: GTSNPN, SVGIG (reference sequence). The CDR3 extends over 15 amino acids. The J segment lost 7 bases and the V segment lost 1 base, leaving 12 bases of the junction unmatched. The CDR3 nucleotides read TGTGCCTGGAGTGCCACGACAGGGCGATGGGGTGAAGCTTTCTTT. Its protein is CAWSATTGRWGEAFF.

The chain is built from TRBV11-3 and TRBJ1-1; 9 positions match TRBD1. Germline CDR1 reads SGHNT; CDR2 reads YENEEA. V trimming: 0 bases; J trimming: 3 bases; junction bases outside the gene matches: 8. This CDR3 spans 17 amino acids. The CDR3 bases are TGTGCCAGCAGCTTAGAGGGGACAGGGCGGTTGGACACTGAAGCTTTCTTT. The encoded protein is CASSLEGTGRLDTEAFF.

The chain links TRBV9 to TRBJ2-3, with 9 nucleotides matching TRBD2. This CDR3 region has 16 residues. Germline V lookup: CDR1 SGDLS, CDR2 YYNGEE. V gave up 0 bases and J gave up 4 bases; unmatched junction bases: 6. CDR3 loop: CASSVELAGGADTQYF. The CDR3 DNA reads TGTGCCAGCAGCGTAGAACTAGCGGGTGGTGCAGATACGCAGTATTTT.

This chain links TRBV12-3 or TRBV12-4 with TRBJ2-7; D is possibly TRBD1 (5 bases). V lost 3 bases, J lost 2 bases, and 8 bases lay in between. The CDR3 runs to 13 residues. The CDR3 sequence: CASSFGQAYEQYF. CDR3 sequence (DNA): TGTGCCAGCAGTTTTGGACAAGCCTACGAGCAGTACTTC.

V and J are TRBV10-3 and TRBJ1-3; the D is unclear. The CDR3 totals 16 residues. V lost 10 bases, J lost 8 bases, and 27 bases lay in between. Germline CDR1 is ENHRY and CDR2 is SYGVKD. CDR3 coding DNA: TGTGCCACTCTCCCCCCTGGGAGGCGTTCCGGAGACACCATATATTTT. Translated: CATLPPGRRSGDTIYF.

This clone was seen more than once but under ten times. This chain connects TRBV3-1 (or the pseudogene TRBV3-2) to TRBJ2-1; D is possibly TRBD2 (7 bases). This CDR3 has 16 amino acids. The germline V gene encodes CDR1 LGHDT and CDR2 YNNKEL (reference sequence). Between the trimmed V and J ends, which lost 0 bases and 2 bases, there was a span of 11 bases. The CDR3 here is CASSQDWGGTYNEQFF. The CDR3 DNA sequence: TGTGCCAGCAGCCAAGATTGGGGGGGCACCTACAATGAGCAGTTCTTC.

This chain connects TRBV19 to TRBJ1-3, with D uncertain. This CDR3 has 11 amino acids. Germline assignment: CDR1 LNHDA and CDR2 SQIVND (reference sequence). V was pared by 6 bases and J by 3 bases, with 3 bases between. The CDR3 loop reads CASRRGNTIYF. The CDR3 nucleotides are TGTGCCAGTAGGCGTGGAAACACCATATATTTT.

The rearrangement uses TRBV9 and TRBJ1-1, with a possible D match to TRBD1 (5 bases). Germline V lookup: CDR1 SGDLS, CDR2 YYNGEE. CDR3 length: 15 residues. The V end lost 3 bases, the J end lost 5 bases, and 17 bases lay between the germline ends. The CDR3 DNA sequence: TGTGCCAGCAGCGAAATGGCGTCGGGGGATACTGAAGCTTTCTTT. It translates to CASSEMASGDTEAFF.

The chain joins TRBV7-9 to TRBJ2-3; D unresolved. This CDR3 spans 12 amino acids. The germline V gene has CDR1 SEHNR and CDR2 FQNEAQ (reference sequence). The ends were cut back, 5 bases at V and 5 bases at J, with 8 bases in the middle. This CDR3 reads CASSPTKDTQYF. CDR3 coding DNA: TGTGCCAGCAGCCCAACAAAAGATACGCAGTATTTT.

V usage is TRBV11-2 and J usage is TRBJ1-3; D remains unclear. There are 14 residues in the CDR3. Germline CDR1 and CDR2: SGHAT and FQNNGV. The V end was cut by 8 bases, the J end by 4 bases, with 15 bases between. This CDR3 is CASSVLRAGNTIYF. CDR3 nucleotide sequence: TGTGCCAGCTCCGTCCTGAGGGCAGGAAACACCATATATTTT.

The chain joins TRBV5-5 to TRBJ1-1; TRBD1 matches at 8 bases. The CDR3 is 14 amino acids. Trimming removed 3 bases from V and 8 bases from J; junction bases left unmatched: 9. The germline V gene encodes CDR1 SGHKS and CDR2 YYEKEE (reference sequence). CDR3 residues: CASSSSPGTGEAFF. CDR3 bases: TGTGCCAGCAGCTCGTCCCCCGGGACAGGCGAAGCTTTCTTT.

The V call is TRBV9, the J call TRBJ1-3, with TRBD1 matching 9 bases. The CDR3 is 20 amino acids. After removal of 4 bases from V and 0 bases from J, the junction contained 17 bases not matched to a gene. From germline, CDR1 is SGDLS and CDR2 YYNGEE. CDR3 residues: CASSRRDRDLSGYSGNTIYF. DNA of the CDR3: TGTGCCAGCAGCCGCCGGGACAGGGACTTATCGGGGTACTCTGGAAACACCATATATTTT.

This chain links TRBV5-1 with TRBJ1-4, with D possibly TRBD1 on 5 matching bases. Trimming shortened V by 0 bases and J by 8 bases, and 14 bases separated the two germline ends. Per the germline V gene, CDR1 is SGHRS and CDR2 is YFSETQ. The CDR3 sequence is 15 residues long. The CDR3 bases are TGCGCCAGCAGCTTGGTTGCCAGGGAAGGCGAAAAACTGTTTTTT. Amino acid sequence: CASSLVAREGEKLFF.

The CDR3 sequence: CASSPGQVPGNTIYF. In nucleotides, the CDR3 is TGTGCCAGCTCACCGGGACAGGTCCCTGGAAACACCATATATTTT. The chain employs TRBV18 and TRBJ1-3, with TRBD1 identical over 8 bases. With 3 bases clipped from V and 2 bases from J, the junction kept 3 bases outside the gene matches. The CDR3 has 15 amino acids. Germline lookup yields CDR1 KGHSH and CDR2 LQKENI.

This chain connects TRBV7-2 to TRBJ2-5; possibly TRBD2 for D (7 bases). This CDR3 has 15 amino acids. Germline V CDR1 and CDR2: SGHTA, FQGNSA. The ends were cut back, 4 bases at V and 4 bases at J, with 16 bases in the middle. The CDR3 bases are TGTGCCAGCAGCTCGGGGGGCGGGGAACTAGAGACCCAGTACTTC. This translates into CASSSGGGELETQYF.

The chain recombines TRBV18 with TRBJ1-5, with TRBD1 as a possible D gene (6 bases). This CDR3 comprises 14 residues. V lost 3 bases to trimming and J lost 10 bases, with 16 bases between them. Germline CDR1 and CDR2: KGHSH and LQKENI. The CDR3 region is CASSPEQGLVPQHF. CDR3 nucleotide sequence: TGTGCCAGCTCACCCGAACAGGGCTTAGTACCCCAGCATTTT.

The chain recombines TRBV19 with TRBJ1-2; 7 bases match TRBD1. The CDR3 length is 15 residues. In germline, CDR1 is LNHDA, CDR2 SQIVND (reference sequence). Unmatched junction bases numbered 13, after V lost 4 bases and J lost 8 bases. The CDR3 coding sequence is TGTGCCAGTAGTACAACTTTGACAGGGCATCGGGGCTACACCTTC. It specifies CASSTTLTGHRGYTF.

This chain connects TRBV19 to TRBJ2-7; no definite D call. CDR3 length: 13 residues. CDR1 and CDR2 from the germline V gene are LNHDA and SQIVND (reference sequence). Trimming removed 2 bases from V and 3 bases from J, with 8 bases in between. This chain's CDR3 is CASSIHSGYEQYF. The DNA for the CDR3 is TGTGCCAGTAGTATACACAGTGGCTACGAGCAGTACTTC.

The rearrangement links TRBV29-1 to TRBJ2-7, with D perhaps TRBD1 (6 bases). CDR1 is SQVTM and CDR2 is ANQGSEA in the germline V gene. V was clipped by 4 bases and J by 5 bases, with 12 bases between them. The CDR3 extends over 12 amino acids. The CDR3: CSVAHRVHEQYF. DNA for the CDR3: TGCAGCGTTGCTCACAGGGTCCACGAGCAGTACTTC.

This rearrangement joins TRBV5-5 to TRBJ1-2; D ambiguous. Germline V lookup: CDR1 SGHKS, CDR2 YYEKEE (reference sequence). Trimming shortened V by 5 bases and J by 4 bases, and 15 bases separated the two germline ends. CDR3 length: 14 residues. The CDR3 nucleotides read TGTGCCAGCAGGCTGAACTGGAACAGCTATGGCTACACCTTC. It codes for CASRLNWNSYGYTF.

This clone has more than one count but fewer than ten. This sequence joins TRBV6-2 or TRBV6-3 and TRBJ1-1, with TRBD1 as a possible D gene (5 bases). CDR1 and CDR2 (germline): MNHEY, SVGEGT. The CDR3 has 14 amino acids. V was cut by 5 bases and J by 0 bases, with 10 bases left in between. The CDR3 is CASSSDRLNTEAFF. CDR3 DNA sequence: TGTGCCAGCAGTAGTGACAGACTGAACACTGAAGCTTTCTTT.